The TCR beta chain described here comes from a study of control samples from healthy donors and cancer patients. The V and J ends lost 6 bases and 3 bases, in that order; junction bases with no gene match: 6. In germline, CDR1 is SQVTM, CDR2 ANQGSEA. This CDR3 contains 14 residues. Clones were read by immunoSEQ multiplex PCR, and TCRdb kept only the in-frame ones, dropping some. Among 90,000 to 150,000 clones listed, roughly 90% were seen once. This TCR was sampled from a man in his fifties or sixties in good health. The rearrangement uses TRBV29-1 and TRBJ2-1; 9 bases are a match to TRBD2. Sequenced sample: blood. The CDR3 reads CSVVLSGGYNEQFF. CDR3 bases: TGCAGCGTCGTACTTAGCGGGGGCTACAATGAGCAGTTCTTC.